This T cell receptor beta chain was recorded in a study of identical twins. The study's findings and limits: The study based its conclusions on cross-sectional statistical analysis and did not follow the same donors.

The germline gives CDR1 MDHEN, CDR2 SYDVKM. V dropped 6 bases and J dropped 8; count of bases not matched to a gene: 8. The CDR3 has 13 amino acids. Template switching supplied a universal primer site; unique molecular identifiers were carried on the cDNA. A single record per CDR3 protein comes from TCRdb applying MiXCR to the 5' RACE reads. The table includes about 520,000 distinct CDR3 sequences, less than 25% detected once. In the case of this clonotype: The target antigen is unknown.

These same records also appear under a second study, on T cells expressing NK-cell markers. As that study records: One of the eight sequenced donors was seronegative, whereas the other seven were HCMV-seropositive. A few donors' CD3+CD56-NKG2C+ cells were dominated by the same clonotypes.

V and J are TRBV28 and TRBJ1-2, with 8 positions matching TRBD1. The sequenced sample was CD4+ T cells sorted from blood. The TCR comes from a woman younger than 35 in good health. The CDR3 loop reads CASRATGAFGYTF. CDR3 sequence (DNA): TGTGCCAGCAGAGCGACAGGGGCGTTCGGCTACACCTTC.